The 13 T cell receptor beta chains in this list originate from one sample, sequenced in a study of T cell repertoires in cytomegalovirus infection. These receptors' antigens are unknown. In TCRdb, the reads were re-called with MiXCR into one record per CDR3 protein. Of roughly 120,000 distinct CDR3 sequences in the sample, 10% are singletons; the top ten hold around a third. Sequencing was carried out using PBMCs, sequenced either directly or after in vitro stimulation (not recorded which). The source of these receptors is a human donor in good health (CMV status not recorded). Some clones in this sample may be carry-over from other donors' samples.

This clonotype appeared many times. This chain uses TRBV28 with TRBJ2-7; D is uncertain. This CDR3 spans 16 amino acids. V dropped 6 bases and J dropped 1 base, with 19 bases sitting between them. Germline CDR1 reads MDHEN; CDR2 reads SYDVKM. CDR3 in DNA: TGTGCCAGCAGGCCCCTCTCTCAGGTTTCATCCTACGAGCAGTACTTC. Protein: CASRPLSQVSSYEQYF.

This clonotype has ten or more counts. Written as DNA, the CDR3 is TGCAGTGCTAGAGATGAGGGGAAATCCTACAATGAGCAGTTCTTC. It codes for CSARDEGKSYNEQFF. This chain joins TRBV20-1 and TRBJ2-1, with D possibly called TRBD1 or TRBD2 (5 bases each). Looked up from germline, CDR1 is DFQATT and CDR2 is SNEGSKA (reference sequence). CDR3 size: 15 residues. V lost 0 bases and J 1 base, leaving 10 bases between the germline ends.

Ten or more counts support this clonotype. The rearrangement uses TRBV7-9 and TRBJ1-1; D gene unclear. The germline V gene has CDR1 SEHNR and CDR2 FQNEAQ (reference sequence). The ends were cut back, 3 bases at V and 0 bases at J, with 8 bases in the middle. The CDR3 spans 14 residues. In nucleotides, the CDR3 is TGTGCCAGCAGCTTGACCACGGTGAACACTGAAGCTTTCTTT. Translation gives CASSLTTVNTEAFF.

This clonotype was picked up a small number of times. CDR3 nucleotide sequence: TGTGCCAGCAGCTTAGGTTTTACTGAAGCTTTCTTT. Amino acid sequence: CASSLGFTEAFF. The chain combines TRBV7-8 with TRBJ1-1; D is unresolved. CDR3 size: 12 residues. Germline CDR1 SGHVS, CDR2 FQNEAQ. Trimming took off 1 base at V and 5 bases at J, with 5 bases between the two ends.

There are many counts of this clonotype. This CDR3 reads CSVEAYSYNEQFF. Written as DNA, the CDR3 is TGCAGCGTTGAGGCCTACTCCTACAATGAGCAGTTCTTC. The rearrangement uses TRBV29-1 and TRBJ2-1; D is ambiguous. Trimming pared 3 bases from V and 0 bases from J, leaving 6 bases between. This CDR3 contains 13 residues. Germline CDR1 reads SQVTM; CDR2 reads ANQGSEA.

This clonotype was counted ten times or more. CDR3 nucleotides: TGTGCCAGCAGCTTATCGACGGCAGCTGAAGCTTTCTTT. Translation gives CASSLSTAAEAFF. The chain recombines TRBV7-2 with TRBJ1-1, with unresolved D. The V end lost 2 bases, the J end lost 6 bases, and 10 bases lay between the germline ends. There are 13 residues in the CDR3. Germline CDR1 is SGHTA and CDR2 is FQGNSA.

There are many counts of this clonotype. The V and J genes are TRBV12-3 or TRBV12-4 and TRBJ2-4; either TRBD1 or TRBD2 may fit D (6 bases each). The V and J ends lost 8 bases and 6 bases respectively, with 14 bases between them. CDR3 length: 13 residues. CDR3 in DNA: TGTGCCAGCCGGGACACGGGGGTAAACATTCAGTACTTC. Its translation is CASRDTGVNIQYF.

This chain joins TRBV19 and TRBJ1-2; D is ambiguous. Germline V gives CDR1 LNHDA, CDR2 SQIVND (reference sequence). Between the trimmed V and J ends, which lost 6 bases and 8 bases, there was a span of 16 bases. This CDR3 is built from 13 residues. CDR3 nucleotides: TGTGCCAGTAGGGATACGGACTTTCCAGGCTACACCTTC. Its protein product is CASRDTDFPGYTF. Variable domain in full (rest from reference TRBV19 and TRBJ1-2): DGGITQSPKYLFRKEGQNVTLSCEQNLNHDAMYWYRQDPGQGLRLIYYSQIVNDFQKGDIAEGYSVSREKKESFPLTVTSAQKNPTAFYLCASRDTDFPGYTFGSGTRLTVV.

There are a few counts of this clonotype. The chain carries TRBV19 and TRBJ1-5; 9 nucleotides align to TRBD1. This CDR3 has 13 residues. Germline values: CDR1 LNHDA, CDR2 SQIVND (reference sequence). V shed 9 bases, J shed 7 bases, and the junction held 7 bases outside the gene matches. The CDR3 spells CASNRGLEQPQHF. CDR3 in DNA: TGTGCCAGCAACAGGGGGCTCGAGCAGCCCCAGCATTTT. The whole variable domain, remainder taken from reference TRBV19 and TRBJ1-5, is DGGITQSPKYLFRKEGQNVTLSCEQNLNHDAMYWYRQDPGQGLRLIYYSQIVNDFQKGDIAEGYSVSREKKESFPLTVTSAQKNPTAFYLCASNRGLEQPQHFGDGTRLSIL.

A few counts support this clonotype. The chain uses TRBV11-2 and TRBJ1-2, with 7 nucleotides matching TRBD1. This CDR3 spans 13 amino acids. With V trimmed by 5 bases and J by 4 bases, 4 bases remained unmatched. Per the germline V gene, CDR1 is SGHAT and CDR2 is FQNNGV. The DNA of the CDR3 is TGTGCCAGCAGCCGACAGGGCTCCTATGGCTACACCTTC. Amino acid sequence: CASSRQGSYGYTF.

This clonotype was detected many times. J is TRBJ2-1 and V is TRBV4-1, with no clear D. This CDR3 region has 15 residues. Germline V gives CDR1 MGHRA, CDR2 YSYEKL. V lost 1 base to trimming and J lost 2 bases, with 9 bases between them. CDR3 sequence: CASSQGGVTYNEQFF. For the CDR3, the DNA is TGCGCCAGCAGCCAAGGCGGAGTAACCTACAATGAGCAGTTCTTC.

This clonotype came up a few times. The rearrangement uses TRBV11-2 and TRBJ2-5, with TRBD2 matching 15 bases. V shed 5 bases and J 5 bases; nucleotides not matched to a gene: 9. The CDR3 is 17 residues long. CDR1 is SGHAT and CDR2 is FQNNGV in the germline V gene. Here the CDR3 DNA reads TGTGCCAGCAGCCTCCCGGGACTAGCGGGAGGATTCGAGACCCAGTACTTC. Translated, it gives CASSLPGLAGGFETQYF.

A few counts support this clonotype. The DNA for the CDR3 is TGTGCCATCAGGGGGAGCAAGGAGCCCCAGCATTTT. Residues: CAIRGSKEPQHF. The chain carries TRBV10-3 and TRBJ1-5; D remains unclear. V lost 6 bases to trimming and J lost 8 bases, with 11 bases between them. CDR3 size: 12 residues. Germline V gives CDR1 ENHRY, CDR2 SYGVKD.